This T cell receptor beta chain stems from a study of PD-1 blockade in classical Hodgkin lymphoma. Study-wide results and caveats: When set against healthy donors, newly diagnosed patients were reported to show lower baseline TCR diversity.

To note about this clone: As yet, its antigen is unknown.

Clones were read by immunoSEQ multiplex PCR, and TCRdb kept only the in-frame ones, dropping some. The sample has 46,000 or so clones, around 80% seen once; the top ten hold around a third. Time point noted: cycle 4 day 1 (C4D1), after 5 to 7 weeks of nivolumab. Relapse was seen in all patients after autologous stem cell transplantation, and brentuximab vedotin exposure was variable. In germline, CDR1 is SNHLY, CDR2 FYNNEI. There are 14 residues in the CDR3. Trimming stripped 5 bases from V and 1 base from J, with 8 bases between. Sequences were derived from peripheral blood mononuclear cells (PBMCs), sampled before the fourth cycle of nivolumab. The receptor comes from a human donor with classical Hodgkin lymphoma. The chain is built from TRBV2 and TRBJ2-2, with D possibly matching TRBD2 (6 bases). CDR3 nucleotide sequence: TGTGCCAGCAGTCCAGCGGGGAACACCGGGGAGCTGTTTTTT. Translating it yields CASSPAGNTGELFF. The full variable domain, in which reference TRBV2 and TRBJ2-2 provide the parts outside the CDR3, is EPEVTQTPSHQVTQMGQEVILRCVPISNHLYFYWYRQILGQKVEFLVSFYNNEISEKSEIFDDQFSVERPDGSNFTLKIRSTKLEDSAMYFCASSPAGNTGELFFGEGSRLTVL.